A selection of T cell receptor beta chains follows, all from one sample in a study of cytomegalovirus exposure and HLA in healthy donors. Clones were read by immunoSEQ multiplex PCR, and TCRdb kept only the in-frame ones, dropping some. The table shows 150,000 to 200,000 clones, with around three quarters occurring only once. The sequencing sample was made of PBMCs. The receptors come from a woman in her thirties or forties in good health and CMV-seronegative. Both conserved end residues are part of each CDR3. The D gene is left open where the match is weak. Expanded clones are given a class, and other clones once, few, many or no size at all.

CDR3 length,clone size,D gene,J gene,V gene,CDR3 protein,CDR3 DNA
15,few,NA,TRBJ1-6,TRBV6-1,CASSEARGNSSPLHF,TGTGCCAGCAGTGAAGCTCGGGGAAACAGTTCACCCCTCCACTTT
13,NA,TRBD1,TRBJ1-6,TRBV2,CASRSTGNSPLHF,TGTGCCAGCAGATCGACAGGGAACTCACCCCTCCACTTT
16,NA,TRBD2,TRBJ2-1,TRBV5-1,CASSPPAGGSYNEQFF,TGCGCCAGCAGTCCTCCGGCGGGGGGGTCCTACAATGAGCAGTTCTTC
13,once,TRBD1,TRBJ1-1,TRBV29-1,CSAATGTNTEAFF,TGCAGCGCCGCGACAGGGACTAACACTGAAGCTTTCTTT
14,NA,NA,TRBJ1-3,TRBV5-4,CASSSQNTGNTIYF,TGTGCCAGCAGCTCTCAGAACACTGGAAACACCATATATTTT
16,NA,TRBD1,TRBJ1-5,TRBV6-1,CASSEAFGQANQPQHF,TGTGCCAGCAGTGAAGCGTTTGGACAGGCTAATCAGCCCCAGCATTTT
13,NA,NA,TRBJ1-2,TRBV28,CASTIAGGYGYTF,TGTGCCAGCACTATAGCGGGGGGATATGGCTACACCTTC
15,NA,TRBD1,TRBJ2-3,TRBV6-1,CASSRQGSITDTQYF,TGTGCCAGCAGTAGACAGGGTTCTATTACAGATACGCAGTATTTT
14,NA,TRBD1,TRBJ2-7,TRBV6-5,CASSTSTGTYEQYF,TGTGCCAGCAGTACCTCGACAGGGACATACGAGCAGTACTTC
14,NA,NA,TRBJ2-2,TRBV5-4,CASSLTGRAGELFF,TGTGCCAGCAGCTTAACAGGGAGGGCCGGGGAGCTGTTTTTT
18,NA,TRBD1,TRBJ2-1,TRBV23-1,CASSSQDRGLVKFNEQFF,TGCGCCAGCAGTTCCCAGGACAGGGGGCTCGTTAAGTTCAATGAGCAGTTCTTC
13,NA,TRBD1,TRBJ1-2,TRBV28,CASSPRQGGGYTF,TGTGCCAGCAGTCCTAGACAGGGGGGAGGCTACACCTTC
17,NA,TRBD1,TRBJ1-3,TRBV7-9,CASSLGVGTGPGNTIYF,TGTGCCAGCAGCTTAGGGGTTGGGACAGGGCCTGGAAACACCATATATTTT